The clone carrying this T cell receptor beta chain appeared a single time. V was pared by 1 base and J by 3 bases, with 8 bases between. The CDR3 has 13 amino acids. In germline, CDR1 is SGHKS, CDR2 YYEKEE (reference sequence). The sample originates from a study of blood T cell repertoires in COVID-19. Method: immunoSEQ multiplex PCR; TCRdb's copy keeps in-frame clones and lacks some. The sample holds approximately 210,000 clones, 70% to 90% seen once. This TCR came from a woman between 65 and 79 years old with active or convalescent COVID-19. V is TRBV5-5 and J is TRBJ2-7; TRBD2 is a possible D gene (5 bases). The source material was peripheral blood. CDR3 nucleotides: TGTGCCAGCAGCTTGATACGGGGCTACGAGCAGTACTTC. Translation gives CASSLIRGYEQYF.